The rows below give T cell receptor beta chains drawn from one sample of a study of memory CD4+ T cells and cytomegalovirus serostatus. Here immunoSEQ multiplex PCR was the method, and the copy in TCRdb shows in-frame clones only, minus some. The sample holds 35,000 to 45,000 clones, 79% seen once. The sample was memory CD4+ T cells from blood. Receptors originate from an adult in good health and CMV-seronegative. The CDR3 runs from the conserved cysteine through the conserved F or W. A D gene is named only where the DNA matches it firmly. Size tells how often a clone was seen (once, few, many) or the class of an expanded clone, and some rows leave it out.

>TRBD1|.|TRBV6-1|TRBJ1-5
TGTGCCAGCAGCATAACAGGGGGTCTTAATCAGCCCCAGCATTTT
CASSITGGLNQPQHF
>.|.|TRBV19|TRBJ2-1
TGTGCCAGTAGTGTAAACCCCTACAATGAGCAGTTCTTC
CASSVNPYNEQFF
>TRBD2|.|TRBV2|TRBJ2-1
TGTGCCAGCAGCCCTACTAGCGGGAGCTACAATGAGCAGTTCTTC
CASSPTSGSYNEQFF
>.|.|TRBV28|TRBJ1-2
TGTGCCAGCAGTTTATACTCCACAGGGAATGGCTACACCTTC
CASSLYSTGNGYTF
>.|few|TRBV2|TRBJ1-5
TGTGCCAGCAGCCAGAATAGCAATCAGCCCCAGCATTTT
CASSQNSNQPQHF
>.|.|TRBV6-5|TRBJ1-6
TGTGCCAGCAGGGACACATTGACAGGCCAGCGCCTCCACTTT
CASRDTLTGQRLHF
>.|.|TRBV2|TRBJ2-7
TGTGCCAGCAGTCCCCCGTACAGGCAAAGCTCCTACGAGCAGTACTTC
CASSPPYRQSSYEQYF
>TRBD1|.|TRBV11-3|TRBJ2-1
TGTGCCAGCAGCCGGGGACAGTCCTACAATGAGCAGTTCTTC
CASSRGQSYNEQFF
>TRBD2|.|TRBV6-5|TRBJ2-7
TGTGCCAGCAGTTACAAGCGGGGCTACGAGCAGTACTTC
CASSYKRGYEQYF
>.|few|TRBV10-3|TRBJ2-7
TGTGCCACCGGTACCGGGACCAAAGAAAGCGAGCAGTACTTC
CATGTGTKESEQYF
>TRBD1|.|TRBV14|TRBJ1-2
TGTGCCAGCAGCCTACAAACAGGGGTTTATGGCTACACCTTC
CASSLQTGVYGYTF
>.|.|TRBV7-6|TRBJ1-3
TGTGCCAGCGGGTCGCGAAGCTCTGGAAACACCATATATTTT
CASGSRSSGNTIYF
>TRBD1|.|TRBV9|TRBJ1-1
TGTGCCAGCAGCGATCAGCGACAGGGGGCAGACACTGAAGCTTTCTTT
CASSDQRQGADTEAFF
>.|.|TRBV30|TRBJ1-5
TGTGCCCGGACTACGGGACAAGCAAATCAGCCCCAGCATTTT
CARTTGQANQPQHF
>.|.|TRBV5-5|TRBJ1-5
TGTGCCAGCAGCTTGGAACGGGGTTCCCAGCATTTT
CASSLERGSQHF
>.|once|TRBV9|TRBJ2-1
TGTGCCAGCAGCCATCCGGGGGAGCGGTACAATGAGCAGTTCTTC
CASSHPGERYNEQFF
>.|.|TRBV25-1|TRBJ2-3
TGTGCCAGCAGTGAATTCTTAGATACGCAGTATTTT
CASSEFLDTQYF
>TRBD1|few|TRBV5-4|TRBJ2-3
TGTGCCAGCAGCATAGACAGGGTCGCAGATACGCAGTATTTT
CASSIDRVADTQYF
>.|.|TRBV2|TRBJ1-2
TGTGCCAGCAGTGACAGGGGCTATGGCTACACCTTC
CASSDRGYGYTF
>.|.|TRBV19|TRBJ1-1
TGTGCCAGTAGTGGGAGGGACCTAGGACCTGAAGCTTTCTTT
CASSGRDLGPEAFF
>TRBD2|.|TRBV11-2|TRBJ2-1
TGTGCCAGCAGCTCAGGACTAGCGGGACTCTACAATGAGCAGTTCTTC
CASSSGLAGLYNEQFF
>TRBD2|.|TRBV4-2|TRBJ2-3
TGTGCCAGCAGCCATAAGACTAGCGGAAGCACAGATACGCAGTATTTT
CASSHKTSGSTDTQYF
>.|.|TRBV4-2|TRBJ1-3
TGTGCCAGCAGCCAAGAACTGGGAGGCTCTGGAAACACCATATATTTT
CASSQELGGSGNTIYF
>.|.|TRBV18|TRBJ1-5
TGTGCCAGTTGGACGACTAGAGCAAGCAATCAGCCCCAGCATTTT
CASWTTRASNQPQHF
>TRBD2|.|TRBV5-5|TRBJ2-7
TGTGCCAGCAGCCCCTCGGGACTAGCGGGAGGGAGCCCCTACGAGCAGTACTTC
CASSPSGLAGGSPYEQYF
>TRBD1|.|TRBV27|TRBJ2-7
TGTGCCAGCAGTTTATTTGGGGGCAGGGGGCGCGAGCAGTACTTC
CASSLFGGRGREQYF
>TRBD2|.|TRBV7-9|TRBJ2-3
TGTGCCAGCAGCGCAGGGACTAGCGGGAGGAGGGGAACAGATACGCAGTATTTT
CASSAGTSGRRGTDTQYF
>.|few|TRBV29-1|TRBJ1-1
TGCAGCGTCGCTTCGTTCATGAACACTGAAGCTTTCTTT
CSVASFMNTEAFF
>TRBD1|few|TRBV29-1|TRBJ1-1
TGCAGCGTTAAGGGACAGTTGATGAACACTGAAGCTTTCTTT
CSVKGQLMNTEAFF
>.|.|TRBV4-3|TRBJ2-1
TGCGCCAGCAGCCAAGAGGCTGGGTACAATGAGCAGTTCTTC
CASSQEAGYNEQFF
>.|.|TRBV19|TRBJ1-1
TGTGCCAGTACCCCACATTTCCGGGACCCTGAAGCTTTCTTT
CASTPHFRDPEAFF
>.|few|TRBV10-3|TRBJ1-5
TGTGCCATCAGTGAGTCGGACGATCAGCCCCAGCATTTT
CAISESDDQPQHF
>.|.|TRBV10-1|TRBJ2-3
TGCGCCAGCAGTGAGACGCCCGGGGATACGCAGTATTTT
CASSETPGDTQYF
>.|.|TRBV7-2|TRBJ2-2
TGTGCCAGCAGCCGTTATTCCGGGGAGCTGTTTTTT
CASSRYSGELFF
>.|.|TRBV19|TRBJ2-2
TGTGCCAGTAGTTGGGCGGGAACGAACACCGGGGAGCTGTTTTTT
CASSWAGTNTGELFF
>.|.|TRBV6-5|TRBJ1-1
TGTGCCAGCAGTACAGGATTGAACACTGAAGCTTTCTTT
CASSTGLNTEAFF
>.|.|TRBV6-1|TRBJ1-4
TGTGCCAGCAGTGGGTGGGGAGGCGGAAAACTGTTTTTT
CASSGWGGGKLFF
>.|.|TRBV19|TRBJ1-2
TGTGCCAGTAGTATAGGAGGGCATCCCCTCGGAGGCTACACCTTC
CASSIGGHPLGGYTF
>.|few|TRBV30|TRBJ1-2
TGTGCCTCGGACGGGGGGAACTATGGCTACACCTTC
CASDGGNYGYTF
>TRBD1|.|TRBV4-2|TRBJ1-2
TGTGCCAGCAGCCAAGACGAGACAGGGTTTCGCGGCTACACCTTC
CASSQDETGFRGYTF
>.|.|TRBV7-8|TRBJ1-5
TGTGCCAGCAGCCTTTTTGGGGGGGGCGATCAGCCCCAGCATTTT
CASSLFGGGDQPQHF
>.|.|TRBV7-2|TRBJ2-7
TGTGCCAGCAGCTTAGAGGCCGACTACGAGCAGTACTTC
CASSLEADYEQYF
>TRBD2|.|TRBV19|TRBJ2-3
TGTGCCAGTAGTATGCGGGGGAGCACAGATACGCAGTATTTT
CASSMRGSTDTQYF
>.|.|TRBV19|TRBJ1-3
TGTGCCAGTAGTATAGAAGCGGGGACTGGAAACACCATATATTTT
CASSIEAGTGNTIYF
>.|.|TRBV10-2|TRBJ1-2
TGCGCCAGCAGTGTGGGCAGGGTAGAAGGCTACACCTTC
CASSVGRVEGYTF
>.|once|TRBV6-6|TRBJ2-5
TGTGCCAGCAGTTACACGCAGGATCAAGAGACCCAGTACTTC
CASSYTQDQETQYF
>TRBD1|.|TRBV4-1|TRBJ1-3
TGCGCCAGCAGCCGGACAGGAGCTGGAAACACCATATATTTT
CASSRTGAGNTIYF
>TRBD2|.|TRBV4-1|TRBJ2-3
TGCGCCAGCAGCCAAACTAGCGCCGCAGATACGCAGTATTTT
CASSQTSAADTQYF
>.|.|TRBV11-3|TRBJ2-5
TGTGCCAGCAGCTTTGACCAAGAGACCCAGTACTTC
CASSFDQETQYF
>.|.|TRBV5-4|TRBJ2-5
TGTGCCAGCAGCCGAAGATTGTCGACAGCGTTGGAGACCCAGTACTTC
CASSRRLSTALETQYF
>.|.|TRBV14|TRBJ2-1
TGTGCCAGCAGCCGGGGGCGGGGGAATGAGCAGTTCTTC
CASSRGRGNEQFF
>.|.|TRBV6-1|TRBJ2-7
TGTGCCAGCAGCGTCACTAGATCTTACTCCTACGAGCAGTACTTC
CASSVTRSYSYEQYF